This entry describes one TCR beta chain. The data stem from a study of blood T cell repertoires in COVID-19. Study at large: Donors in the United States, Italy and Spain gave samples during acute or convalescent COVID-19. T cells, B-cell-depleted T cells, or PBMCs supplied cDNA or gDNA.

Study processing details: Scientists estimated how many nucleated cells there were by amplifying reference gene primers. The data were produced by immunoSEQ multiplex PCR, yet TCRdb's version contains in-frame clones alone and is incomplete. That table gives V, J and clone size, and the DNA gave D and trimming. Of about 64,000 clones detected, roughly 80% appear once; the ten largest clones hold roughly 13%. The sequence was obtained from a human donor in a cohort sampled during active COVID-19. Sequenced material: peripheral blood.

CDR3 amino acids: CASLGGDNSPLHF. The CDR3 DNA is TGTGCCAGCCTTGGAGGTGATAATTCACCCCTCCACTTT. The rearrangement links TRBV30 to TRBJ1-6; no definite D call. Germline assignment: CDR1 GTSNPN and CDR2 SVGIG (reference sequence). V was pared by 8 bases and J by 5 bases, with 13 bases between. This CDR3 spans 13 amino acids.